This T cell receptor beta chain was recovered during a study of response to subunit inactivated influenza vaccine. This clonotype was picked up a small number of times. Its antigen is undetermined. TCRdb re-derived calls from the RT-PCR reads in MiXCR, one entry per CDR3 protein. The top ten clones hold around 9.6% of a sample with about 530,000 distinct CDR3 sequences, approximately 10% of them seen once. The germline V and J ends were trimmed by 3 bases and 4 bases, with 12 bases remaining between them. The CDR3 has 14 residues. Per germline, CDR1 SGHTA and CDR2 FQGNSA. General observations from the study: T cells newly recruited by each seasonal influenza vaccination are few, the authors suggested.

The sequence was collected from a man aged 45-60 years who received an inactivated influenza vaccine. This chain links TRBV7-2 with TRBJ1-2; weak D call: TRBD1 (5 bases). Sample: PBMCs from blood, taken on the day of vaccination. This CDR3 reads CASSFQTGGYGYTF. The CDR3 DNA sequence: TGTGCCAGCAGCTTCCAAACGGGGGGCTATGGCTACACCTTC.